Presented here are 8 T cell receptor beta chains from one specimen sequenced in a study of blood T cell repertoires in COVID-19. TCRdb keeps only in-frame clones here, not all; method: immunoSEQ multiplex PCR. The table lists some 150,000 clones, around 82% of them singletons. The sample was peripheral blood. These TCRs come from a human donor with acute or convalescent COVID-19. The donor label of this sample is uncertain.

The rearrangement links TRBV21-1 to TRBJ2-7; no DNA check was done on the table's D call, TRBD1. TRBV21-1 is recorded as a pseudogene. The CDR3 is 16 residues long. The CDR3 loop reads CASSPPRGDRVVEQYF. CDR3 in DNA: TGTGCCAGCAGCCCCCCCCGAGGGGACAGGGTAGTCGAGCAGTACTTC.

V gene TRBV9 combines with J gene TRBJ2-2; TRBD2 might be the D (7 bases). Germline V gene lookup returns CDR1 SGDLS and CDR2 YYNGEE. The CDR3 is 14 residues long. V shed 4 bases and J shed 6 bases, with 13 bases lying between them. The CDR3 here is CASSPVGGPGELFF. The CDR3 DNA reads as TGTGCCAGCAGCCCCGTCGGGGGGCCCGGGGAGCTGTTTTTT.

This clone has just a few counts. The J gene is TRBJ1-5, the V gene TRBV30; the D gene is possibly TRBD1 (6 bases). Trimming cost V 3 bases and J 0 bases, with 9 bases left between them. The CDR3 spans 14 residues. CDR1 and CDR2 (germline): GTSNPN, SVGIG (reference sequence). CDR3 protein: CAWRDSYSNQPQHF. CDR3 DNA sequence: TGTGCCTGGAGGGACAGTTATAGCAATCAGCCCCAGCATTTT.

The chain combines TRBV10-3 with TRBJ2-2, with a tentative D call TRBD2 (5 bases). CDR1 and CDR2 from the germline V gene are ENHRY and SYGVKD. The CDR3 sequence is 16 residues long. Trimming removed 6 bases from V and 0 bases from J, with 14 bases in between. This chain's CDR3 is CAIRGGLRANTGELFF. The CDR3 bases are TGTGCCATCAGGGGCGGACTCAGAGCGAACACCGGGGAGCTGTTTTTT.

The chain combines TRBV29-1 with TRBJ2-5, with 11 bases matching TRBD2. J lost 0 bases, V lost 4 bases, and 1 base had no gene match. The germline V gene has CDR1 SQVTM and CDR2 ANQGSEA. The CDR3 loop spans 14 amino acids. DNA of the CDR3: TGCAGCGTTGCGACTAGCGGGAACCAAGAGACCCAGTACTTC. As protein: CSVATSGNQETQYF.

The rearrangement uses TRBV4-1 and TRBJ1-1; TRBD1 matches at 7 bases. The CDR3 is 14 amino acids. From germline, CDR1 is MGHRA and CDR2 YSYEKL. The ends lost 4 bases at V and 8 bases at J; junction bases unmatched: 10. The CDR3 DNA reads TGCGCCAGCAGCCCAGACAGGGTTGGATGGGAAGCTTTCTTT. As protein: CASSPDRVGWEAFF.

This chain connects TRBV30 to TRBJ2-7; D unresolved. The CDR3 is 11 amino acids. V was cut by 3 bases and J by 7 bases, with 10 bases left in between. Germline loops: CDR1 GTSNPN, CDR2 SVGIG (reference sequence). The CDR3 region has the DNA TGTGCCTGGAGCGCTACGGAGGAGCAGTACTTC. Its protein product is CAWSATEEQYF.

The rearrangement joins TRBV4-1 to TRBJ2-7, with TRBD1 as a possible D gene (5 bases). The V end was cut by 1 base, the J end by 2 bases, with 6 bases between. Germline CDR1 is MGHRA and CDR2 is YSYEKL. The CDR3 is made up of 13 amino acids. The CDR3 coding sequence is TGCGCCAGCAGCCAAGTACAGGCCTACGAGCAGTACTTC. This translates into CASSQVQAYEQYF.